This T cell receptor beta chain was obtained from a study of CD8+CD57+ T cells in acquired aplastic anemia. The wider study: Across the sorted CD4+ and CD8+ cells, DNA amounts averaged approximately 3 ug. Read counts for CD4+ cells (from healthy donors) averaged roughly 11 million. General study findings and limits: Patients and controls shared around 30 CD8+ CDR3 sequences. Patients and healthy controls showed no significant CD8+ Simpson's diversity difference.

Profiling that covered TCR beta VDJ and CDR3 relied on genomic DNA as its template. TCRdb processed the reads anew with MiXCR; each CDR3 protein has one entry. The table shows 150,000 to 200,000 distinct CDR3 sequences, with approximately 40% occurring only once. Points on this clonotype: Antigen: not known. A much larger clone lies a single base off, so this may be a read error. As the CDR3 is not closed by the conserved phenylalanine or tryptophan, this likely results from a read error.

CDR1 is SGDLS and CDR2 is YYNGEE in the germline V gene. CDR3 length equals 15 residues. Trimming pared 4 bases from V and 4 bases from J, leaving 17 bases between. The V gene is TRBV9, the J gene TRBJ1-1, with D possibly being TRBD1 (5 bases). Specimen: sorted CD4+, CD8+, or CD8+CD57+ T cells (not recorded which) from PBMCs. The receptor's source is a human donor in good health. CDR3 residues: CASSQPGEAGTEAFS. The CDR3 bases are TGTGCCAGCAGCCAACCGGGGGAGGCGGGCACTGAAGCTTTCTCT.